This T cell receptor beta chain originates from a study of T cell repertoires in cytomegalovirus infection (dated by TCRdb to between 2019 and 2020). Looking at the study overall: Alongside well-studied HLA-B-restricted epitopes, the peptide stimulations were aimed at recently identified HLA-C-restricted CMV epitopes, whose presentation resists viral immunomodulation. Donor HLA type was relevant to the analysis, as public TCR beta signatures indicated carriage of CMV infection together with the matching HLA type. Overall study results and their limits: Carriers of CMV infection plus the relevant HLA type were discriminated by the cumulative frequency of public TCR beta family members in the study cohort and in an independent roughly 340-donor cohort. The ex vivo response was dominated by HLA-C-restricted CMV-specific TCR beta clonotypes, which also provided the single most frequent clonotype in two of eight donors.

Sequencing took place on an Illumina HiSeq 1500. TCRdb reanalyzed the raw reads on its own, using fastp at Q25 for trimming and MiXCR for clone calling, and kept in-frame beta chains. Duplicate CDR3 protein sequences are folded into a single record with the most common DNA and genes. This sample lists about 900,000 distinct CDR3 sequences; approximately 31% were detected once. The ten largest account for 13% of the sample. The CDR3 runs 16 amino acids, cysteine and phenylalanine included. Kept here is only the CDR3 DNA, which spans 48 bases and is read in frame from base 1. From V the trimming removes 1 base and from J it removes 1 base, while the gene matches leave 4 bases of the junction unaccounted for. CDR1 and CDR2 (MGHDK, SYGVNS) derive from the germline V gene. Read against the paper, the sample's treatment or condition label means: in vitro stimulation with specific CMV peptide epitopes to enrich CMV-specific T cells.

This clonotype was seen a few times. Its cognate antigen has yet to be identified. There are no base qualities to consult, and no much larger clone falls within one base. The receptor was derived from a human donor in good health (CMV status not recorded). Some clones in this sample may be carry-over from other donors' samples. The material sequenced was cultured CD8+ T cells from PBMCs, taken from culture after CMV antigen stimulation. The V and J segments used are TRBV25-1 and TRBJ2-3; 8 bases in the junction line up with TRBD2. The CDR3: CASSEWEAGGTDTQYF. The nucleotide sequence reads TGTGCCAGCAGTGAATGGGAAGCGGGGGGCACAGATACGCAGTATTTT.